This entry describes one T cell receptor beta chain. The germline V gene has CDR1 MNHEY and CDR2 SVGAGI. V gave up 4 bases and J gave up 6 bases, with 10 bases separating them. CDR3 length: 13 residues. The data belong to a study of blood T cell repertoires in COVID-19. Some clones are missing from TCRdb's copy, which holds only in-frame ones; the method was immunoSEQ multiplex PCR. The table has about 240,000 clones, roughly 83% seen once; the top ten hold about 12%. The source is a man older than 75 with acute or convalescent COVID-19. The material sequenced was peripheral blood. This sequence joins TRBV6-5 and TRBJ1-5; TRBD1 might be the D (5 bases). Here the CDR3 DNA reads TGTGCCAGCAGTTTCGGGGGAGGTCAGCCCCAGCATTTT. Translation gives CASSFGGGQPQHF.